This T cell receptor (beta chain) was sequenced for a study of cytomegalovirus exposure and HLA in healthy donors. As for the study in general: Inside one of the first data releases sat about 91 million unique TCRs taken from HLA-typed donors. Within the Caucasian-associated ancestry cluster were under 85% of the 300 to 450 genotyped donors.

After removal of 6 bases from V and 4 bases from J, the junction contained 4 bases not matched to a gene. Germline CDR1 reads MNHNS; CDR2 reads SASEGT. The CDR3 has 13 residues. PCR amplification relied on 60 Vbeta primers (plus 13 Jbeta primers). Assay: immunoSEQ multiplex PCR; the TCRdb copy retains only in-frame clones and omits some. The sample has around 95,000 clones, about 81% seen once; the top ten hold roughly 3.9%. This receptor was identified in a woman in her thirties or forties in good health and CMV-seropositive. Sequencing was performed on PBMCs. The chain joins TRBV6-1 to TRBJ1-2, with 8 bases identical to TRBD1. CDR3 region: CASRVGTGYGYTF. CDR3 DNA: TGTGCCAGCAGAGTCGGGACAGGCTATGGCTACACCTTC.